This T cell receptor beta chain was retrieved from a study of blood T cell repertoires in COVID-19. Turning to the study itself: COVID-19 samples from acute and convalescent phases originated in the United States, Italy and Spain. Sources were T cells, B-cell-depleted T cells, or PBMCs; the material itself was cDNA or gDNA.

Followed over time, Seattle patients had been enrolled while infection was active. V lost 2 bases and J lost 5, with 9 bases in between. The CDR3 totals 13 residues. Germline CDR1 and CDR2: KGHSH and LQKENI. This clone was observed once. Per the original methods: Reference gene primer amplification in the assay estimated nucleated cell counts. The data were produced by immunoSEQ multiplex PCR, yet TCRdb's version contains in-frame clones alone and is incomplete. The V and J calls and clone size come from that table; D and trimming were worked out from the DNA. The table records more than 200,000 clones, around 83% of them present only once.

The receptor was isolated from a woman aged 80 or over with COVID-19, enrolled during active disease. Material for sequencing was peripheral blood. The chain has TRBV18 and TRBJ1-1, with unresolved D. The chain's CDR3 is CASSPGEHTEAFF. The CDR3 DNA follows: TGTGCCAGCTCACCAGGGGAGCATACTGAAGCTTTCTTT.